Reported below is one T cell receptor beta chain. The antigen remains unidentified. Indicated time point: sample taken at primary tumor resection. Whole RNA obtained from tumor, nontumor lung or frozen PBMC underwent sequencing without sorting. The data are from a study of spatial heterogeneity in lung cancer. TCRdb re-called the 5' RACE reads through MiXCR, storing one row per CDR3 protein. The sample records over 10,000 distinct CDR3 sequences, 3% to 4.5% being singletons. The germline gives CDR1 SGHTA, CDR2 FQGNSA. Germline trimming cut 4 bases from V and 5 bases from J; bases unmatched to any gene: 12. This CDR3 has 17 amino acids. Study-level findings and limits: Higher tumor mutation counts went along with higher counts of expanded intratumoral alpha and beta TCRs.

The J gene is TRBJ2-3, the V gene TRBV7-2, with 10 positions matching TRBD2. The receptor was isolated from a male donor with early-stage non-small cell lung cancer. Specimen: lung tumor tissue, collected at surgery. Here the CDR3 reads CASSSESGGVRRDTQYF. Here the CDR3 DNA reads TGTGCCAGCAGCTCGGAGAGCGGGGGGGTCCGTAGAGATACGCAGTATTTT.